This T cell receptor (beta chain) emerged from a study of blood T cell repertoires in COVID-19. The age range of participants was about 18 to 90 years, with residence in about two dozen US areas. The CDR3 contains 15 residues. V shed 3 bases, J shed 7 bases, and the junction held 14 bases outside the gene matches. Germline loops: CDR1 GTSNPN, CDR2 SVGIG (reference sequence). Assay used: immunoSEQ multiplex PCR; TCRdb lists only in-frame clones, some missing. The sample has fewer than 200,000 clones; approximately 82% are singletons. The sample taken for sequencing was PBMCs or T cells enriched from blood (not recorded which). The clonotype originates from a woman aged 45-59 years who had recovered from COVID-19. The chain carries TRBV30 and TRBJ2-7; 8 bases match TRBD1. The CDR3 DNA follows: TGTGCCTGGAGCACCTTACAGGGGGTATGGTCAGAGCAGTACTTC. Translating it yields CAWSTLQGVWSEQYF.